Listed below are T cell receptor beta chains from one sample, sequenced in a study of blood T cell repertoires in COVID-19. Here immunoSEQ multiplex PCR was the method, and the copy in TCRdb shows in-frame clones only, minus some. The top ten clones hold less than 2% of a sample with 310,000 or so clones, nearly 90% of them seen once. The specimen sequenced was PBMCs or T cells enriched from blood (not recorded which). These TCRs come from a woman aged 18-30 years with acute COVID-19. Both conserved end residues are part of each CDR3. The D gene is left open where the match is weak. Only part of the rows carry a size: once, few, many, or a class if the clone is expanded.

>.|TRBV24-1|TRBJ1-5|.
TGTGCCCCCATCACCCGGTGTTATAGCAATCAGCCCCAGCATTTT
CAPITRCYSNQPQHF
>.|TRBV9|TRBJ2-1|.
TGTGCCAGCAGCGCTCACCCCAGTAAGCCGGGGAAAGACAATGAGCAGTTCTTC
CASSAHPSKPGKDNEQFF
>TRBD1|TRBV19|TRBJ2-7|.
TGTGCCAGTAGTATAAGCGGGACAGGGGCCTACGAGCAGTACTTC
CASSISGTGAYEQYF
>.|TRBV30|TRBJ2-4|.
TGTGCCTGGAGCTGGGACTCTCGGGGCATTCAGTACTTC
CAWSWDSRGIQYF
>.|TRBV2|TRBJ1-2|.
TGTGCCAGAGAAGCTGTTCTAGGCTACACCTTC
CAREAVLGYTF
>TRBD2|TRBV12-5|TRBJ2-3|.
TGTGCTAGTGGCAACTCCCAAAGACTAGCAGGAACAGATACGCAGTATTTT
CASGNSQRLAGTDTQYF
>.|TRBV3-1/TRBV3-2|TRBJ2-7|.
TGTGCCAGCAGCCAAGAACAACGATACGAGCAGTACTTC
CASSQEQRYEQYF
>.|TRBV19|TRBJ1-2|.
TGTGCCAGTAGTATAGATGACAGGATCTATGGCTACACCTTC
CASSIDDRIYGYTF
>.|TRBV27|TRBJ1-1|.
TGTGCCAGCAGTCCCGAGGGGGATTTGAATGAAGCTTTCTTT
CASSPEGDLNEAFF
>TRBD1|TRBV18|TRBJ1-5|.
TGTGCCAGCTCACCACAGGACAGGAATCAGCCCCAGCATTTT
CASSPQDRNQPQHF
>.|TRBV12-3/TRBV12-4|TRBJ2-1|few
TGTGCCAGTACCGCCGGGACTTACAATGAGCAGTTCTTC
CASTAGTYNEQFF
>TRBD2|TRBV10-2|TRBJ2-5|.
TGCGCCACCCAGTGGGGAGGGCAAGAGACCCAGTACTTC
CATQWGGQETQYF
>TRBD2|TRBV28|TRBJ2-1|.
TGTGCCGCGGGCGGGAGGGTCCGTACCCCCTCCTACAATGAGCAGTTCTTC
CAAGGRVRTPSYNEQFF
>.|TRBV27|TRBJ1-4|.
TGTGCCAGCAGTTTGCGGGGGGATGAAAAACTGTTTTTT
CASSLRGDEKLFF
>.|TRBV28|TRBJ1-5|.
TGTGCCAGCGCAACCATGTCCTCGCTCAGGGCCCCCAATCAGCCCCAGCATTTT
CASATMSSLRAPNQPQHF
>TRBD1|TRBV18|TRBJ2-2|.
TGTGCCAGCTCGTACAGGGGAAACACCGGGGAGCTGTTTTTT
CASSYRGNTGELFF
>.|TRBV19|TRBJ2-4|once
TGTGCCAGTAGACAACTAGGGGCCAAAAACATTCAGTACTTC
CASRQLGAKNIQYF
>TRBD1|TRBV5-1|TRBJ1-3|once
TGCGCCAGTATAGGGACAGCGATACCTGGAAACACCATATATTTT
CASIGTAIPGNTIYF
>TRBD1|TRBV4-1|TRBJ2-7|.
TGCGCCAGCAGCCTATTACCGCACGGGACAGGTGCCTACGAGCAGTACTTC
CASSLLPHGTGAYEQYF
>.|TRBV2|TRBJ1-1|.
TGTGCCAGCTGGGGGAGGACTGAAGCTTTCTTT
CASWGRTEAFF
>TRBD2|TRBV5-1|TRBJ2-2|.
TGCGCCAGCAGCTTAAATAGCGGGAGACGGACCGGGGAGCTGTTTTTT
CASSLNSGRRTGELFF
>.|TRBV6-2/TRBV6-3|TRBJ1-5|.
TGTGCCAGCAGTTTTCGCGCTTATAGCAACCAGCCCCAGCATTTT
CASSFRAYSNQPQHF
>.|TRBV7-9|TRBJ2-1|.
TGTGCCAGCAGCTTATCTTTAGGGCCGGGGTCCTACAATGAGCAGTTCTTC
CASSLSLGPGSYNEQFF
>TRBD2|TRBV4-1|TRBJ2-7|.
TGCGCCAGCAGCCAAGGGGAGGGGCCCAAGAACTACGAGCAGTACTTC
CASSQGEGPKNYEQYF
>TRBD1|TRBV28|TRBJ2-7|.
TGTGCCAGTTCCTTCAATGACCCAGGGGGTTTGGGCGAGCAGTACTTC
CASSFNDPGGLGEQYF
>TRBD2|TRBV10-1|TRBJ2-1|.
TGCGCCAGCAGTGACGCGGTTGGGGGGACTAGCGGTAATGAGCAGTTCTTC
CASSDAVGGTSGNEQFF
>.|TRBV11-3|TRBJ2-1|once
TGTGCCAGCAGCTCCGACAGGGAGGTACAGTTCTTC
CASSSDREVQFF
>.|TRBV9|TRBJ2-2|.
TGTGCCAGCGCCGGGGAGATCTACACCGGGGAGCTGTTTTTT
CASAGEIYTGELFF
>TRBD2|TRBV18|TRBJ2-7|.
TGTGCCAGCTCACCCCGGGAGGGTAACGAGCAGTACTTC
CASSPREGNEQYF
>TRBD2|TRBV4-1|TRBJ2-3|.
TGCGCCAGCAGCCAAGGGGGGAGGGCCAGCACAGATACGCAGTATTTT
CASSQGGRASTDTQYF
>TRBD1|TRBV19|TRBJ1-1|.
TGTGCCAGTAGCCGACAGGGGAAGAACACTGAAGCTTTCTTT
CASSRQGKNTEAFF
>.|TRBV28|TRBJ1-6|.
TGTGCCAGCAGCGCCGTCAGCTCCTATAATTCACCCCTCCACTTT
CASSAVSSYNSPLHF
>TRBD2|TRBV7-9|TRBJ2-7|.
TGTGCCAGCAGCACCACGGAACCTGGGAGCGGGAGGGTTTACGAGCAGTACTTC
CASSTTEPGSGRVYEQYF
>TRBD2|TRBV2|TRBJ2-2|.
TGTGCCAGCAGCCTACTAGCGGGAGGATCCGGGGAGCTGTTTTTT
CASSLLAGGSGELFF
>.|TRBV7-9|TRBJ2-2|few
TGTGCCAGCAGCTTAGAGCGTCACACCGGGGAGCTGTTTTTT
CASSLERHTGELFF
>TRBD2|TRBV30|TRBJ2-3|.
TGTGCCTGGAGATTAGCGGGAGGGAGCACAGATACGCAGTATTTT
CAWRLAGGSTDTQYF
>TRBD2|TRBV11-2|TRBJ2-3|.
TGTGCCAGCAGCTTAGGCCTACTAGCGGAACTTAGCACAGATACGCAGTATTTT
CASSLGLLAELSTDTQYF
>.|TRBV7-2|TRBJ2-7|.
TGTGCCAGCAGCTTAGCCCCTATACTAAGAAACTACGAGCAGTACTTC
CASSLAPILRNYEQYF
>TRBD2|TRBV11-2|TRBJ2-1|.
TGTGCCAGCAGCTTGCGAGGACTAGCGGGAGTAGGCTACAATGAGCAGTTCTTC
CASSLRGLAGVGYNEQFF
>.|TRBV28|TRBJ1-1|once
TGTGCCAGCAGTTTCTCAGGGAACACTGAAGCTTTCTTT
CASSFSGNTEAFF
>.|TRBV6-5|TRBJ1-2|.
TGTGCCAGCAGTTCCCTCGGGGGTGGCTATGGCTACACCTTC
CASSSLGGGYGYTF
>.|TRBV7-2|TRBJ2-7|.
TGTGCCAGCAGCAGTACGAGACTAGCCTACGAGCAGTACTTC
CASSSTRLAYEQYF
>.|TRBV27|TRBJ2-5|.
TGTGCCAGCAACCCCACCCGGGAGACCCAGTACTTC
CASNPTRETQYF
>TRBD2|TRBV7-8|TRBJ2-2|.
TGTGCCAGCAGCTCGACGGGACTAGCGGGAGAGGTCACCGGGGAGCTGTTTTTT
CASSSTGLAGEVTGELFF
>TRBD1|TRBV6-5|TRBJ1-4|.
TGTGCCAGCAGTTCTTCCGGGACAGGGGAGAGAAAACTGTTTTTT
CASSSSGTGERKLFF
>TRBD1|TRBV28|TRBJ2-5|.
TGTGCCAGTCGGGACAGGGTCTCATGGACCCAGTACTTC
CASRDRVSWTQYF